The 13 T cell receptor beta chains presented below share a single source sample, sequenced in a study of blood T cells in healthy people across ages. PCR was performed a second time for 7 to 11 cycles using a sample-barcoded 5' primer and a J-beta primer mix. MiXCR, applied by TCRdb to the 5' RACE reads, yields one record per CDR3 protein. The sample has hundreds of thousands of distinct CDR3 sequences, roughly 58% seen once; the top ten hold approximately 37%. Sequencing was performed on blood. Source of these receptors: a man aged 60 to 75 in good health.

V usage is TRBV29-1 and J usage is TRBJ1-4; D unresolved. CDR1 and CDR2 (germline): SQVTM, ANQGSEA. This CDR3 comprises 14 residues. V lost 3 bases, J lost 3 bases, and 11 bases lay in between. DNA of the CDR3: TGCAGCGTTGATGGGCGGGATGCTAATGAAAAACTGTTTTTT. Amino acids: CSVDGRDANEKLFF.

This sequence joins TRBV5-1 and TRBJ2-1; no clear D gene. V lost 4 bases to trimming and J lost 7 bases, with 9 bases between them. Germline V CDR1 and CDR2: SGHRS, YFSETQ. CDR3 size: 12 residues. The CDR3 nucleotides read TGCGCCAGCAGCGCCGAGGCGAATGAGCAGTTCTTC. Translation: CASSAEANEQFF.

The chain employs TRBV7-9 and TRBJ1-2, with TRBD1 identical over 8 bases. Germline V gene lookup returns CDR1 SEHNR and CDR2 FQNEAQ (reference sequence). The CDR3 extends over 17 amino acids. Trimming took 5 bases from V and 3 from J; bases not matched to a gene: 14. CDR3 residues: CASSRVRGLVRDYGYTF. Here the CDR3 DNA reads TGTGCCAGCAGCCGAGTCAGGGGGCTGGTTAGGGACTATGGCTACACCTTC.

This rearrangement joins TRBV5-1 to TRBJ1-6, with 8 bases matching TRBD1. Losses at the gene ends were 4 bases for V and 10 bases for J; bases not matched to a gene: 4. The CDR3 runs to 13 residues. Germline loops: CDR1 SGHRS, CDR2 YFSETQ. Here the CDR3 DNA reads TGCGCCAGCAGCAGGGGACAGGACTCACCCCTCCACTTT. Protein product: CASSRGQDSPLHF.

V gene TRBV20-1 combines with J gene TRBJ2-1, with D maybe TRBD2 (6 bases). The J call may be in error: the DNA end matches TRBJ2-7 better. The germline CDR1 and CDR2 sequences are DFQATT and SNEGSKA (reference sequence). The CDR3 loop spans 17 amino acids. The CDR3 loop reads CSASPFRGASSYNEQYF. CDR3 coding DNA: TGCAGTGCTAGCCCCTTTCGCGGGGCCAGCTCCTACAATGAGCAGTACTTC.

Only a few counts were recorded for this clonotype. The CDR3 is CASSNPGGYTF. The CDR3 nucleotides are TGTGCCAGCAGTAACCCCGGAGGCTACACCTTC. The chain joins TRBV12-3 or TRBV12-4 to TRBJ1-2; D is unresolved. CDR3 length equals 11 residues. Trimming pared 5 bases from V and 8 bases from J, leaving 9 bases between.

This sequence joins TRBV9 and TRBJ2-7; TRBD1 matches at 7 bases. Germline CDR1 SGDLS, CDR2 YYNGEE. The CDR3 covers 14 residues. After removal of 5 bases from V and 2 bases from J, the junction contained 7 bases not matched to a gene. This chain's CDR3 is CASSGTASTYEQYF. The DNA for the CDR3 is TGTGCCAGCAGTGGGACAGCCAGTACCTACGAGCAGTACTTC.

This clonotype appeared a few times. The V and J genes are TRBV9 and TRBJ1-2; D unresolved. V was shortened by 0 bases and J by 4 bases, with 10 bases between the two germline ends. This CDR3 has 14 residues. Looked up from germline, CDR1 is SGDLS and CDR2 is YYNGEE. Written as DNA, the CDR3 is TGTGCCAGCAGCGTAGGGGGAATCGTCTATGGCTACACCTTC. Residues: CASSVGGIVYGYTF.

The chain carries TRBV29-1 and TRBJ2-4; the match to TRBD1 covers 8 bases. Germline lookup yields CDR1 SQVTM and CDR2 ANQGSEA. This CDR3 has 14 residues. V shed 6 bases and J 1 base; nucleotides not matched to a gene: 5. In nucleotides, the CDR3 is TGCAGCGTCTCTACAGGGGGGGCCAAAAACATTCAGTACTTC. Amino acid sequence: CSVSTGGAKNIQYF.

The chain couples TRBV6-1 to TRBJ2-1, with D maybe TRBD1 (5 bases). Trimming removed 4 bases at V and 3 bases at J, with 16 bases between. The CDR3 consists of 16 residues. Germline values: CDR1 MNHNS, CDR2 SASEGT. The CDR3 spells CASSGNQGRGYNEQFF. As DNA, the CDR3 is TGTGCCAGCAGTGGAAATCAGGGTAGGGGCTACAATGAGCAGTTCTTC.

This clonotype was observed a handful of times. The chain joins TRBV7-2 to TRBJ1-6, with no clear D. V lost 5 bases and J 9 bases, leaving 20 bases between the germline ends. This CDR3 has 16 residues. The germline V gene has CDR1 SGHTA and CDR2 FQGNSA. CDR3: CASSGQGRSVGSPLHF. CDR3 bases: TGTGCCAGCAGCGGTCAAGGGCGCAGCGTCGGTTCACCCCTCCACTTT.

CDR3 sequence (DNA): TGTGCCAGCAGTTACTCGATGGGGGACAGTCTCGATGGCTACACCTTC. This encodes CASSYSMGDSLDGYTF. The chain combines TRBV6-5 with TRBJ1-2; 7 nucleotides align to TRBD1. CDR1 and CDR2 (germline): MNHEY, SVGAGI. This CDR3 region has 16 residues. V was pared by 0 bases and J by 6 bases, with 10 bases of the junction left unmatched.

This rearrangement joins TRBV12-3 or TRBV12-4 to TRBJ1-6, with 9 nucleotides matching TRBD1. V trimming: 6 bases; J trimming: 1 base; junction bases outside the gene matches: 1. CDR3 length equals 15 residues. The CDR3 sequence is CASRGTGSYNSPLHF. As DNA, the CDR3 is TGTGCCAGCAGGGGGACAGGGTCCTATAATTCACCCCTCCACTTT.